This entry lists 16 T cell receptor beta chains sequenced from one sample in a study of OX40 agonist ivuxolimab in advanced cancers. Here immunoSEQ multiplex PCR was the method, and the copy in TCRdb shows in-frame clones only, minus some. The table includes around 76,000 clones, roughly 85% detected once. This specimen was CD4+ or CD8+ T cells sorted from blood, taken in a trial of the OX40 agonist ivuxolimab. Source of these receptors: an adult with an advanced solid tumor such as melanoma, head and neck, liver or kidney cancer.

The chain combines TRBV5-5 with TRBJ2-1; the match to TRBD1 covers 9 bases. The junction had 5 bases not matched to a gene; V was cut back by 4 bases and J by 3 bases. Germline values: CDR1 SGHKS, CDR2 YYEKEE (reference sequence). CDR3 size: 15 residues. The CDR3 DNA follows: TGTGCCAGCAGCCCAGGGGACAGGGACTACAATGAGCAGTTCTTC. Translation: CASSPGDRDYNEQFF. Filled out from reference TRBV5-5 and TRBJ2-1, the complete variable domain reads DAGVTQSPTHLIKTRGQQVTLRCSPISGHKSVSWYQQVLGQGPQFIFQYYEKEERGRGNFPDRFSARQFPNYSSELNVNALLLGDSALYLCASSPGDRDYNEQFFGPGTRLTVL.

The DNA for the CDR3 is TGTGCCAGCAGCCCTAACGAGGGGGGCTTCGGGGGCTACACCTTC. Translated: CASSPNEGGFGGYTF. The rearrangement uses TRBV7-3 and TRBJ1-2; D is perhaps TRBD1 (6 bases). The germline CDR1 and CDR2 sequences are SGHTA and FQGTGA. The germline V and J ends were trimmed by 5 bases and 8 bases, with 21 bases remaining between them. This CDR3 is built from 15 residues. Full variable domain (missing parts from reference TRBV7-3 and TRBJ1-2): GAGVSQTPSNKVTEKGKYVELRCDPISGHTALYWYRQSLGQGPEFLIYFQGTGAADDSGLPNDRFFAVRPEGSVSTLKIQRTERGDSAVYLCASSPNEGGFGGYTFGSGTRLTVV.

J is TRBJ1-4 and V is TRBV2; a weak D match, TRBD1 (6 bases). From germline, CDR1 is SNHLY and CDR2 FYNNEI. The length of the CDR3 is 17 residues. V dropped 7 bases and J dropped 5 bases, with 23 bases sitting between them. Written as DNA, the CDR3 is TGTGCCAGCATAGGCCGGCGTCGGCAGGGACAAAATGAAAAACTGTTTTTT. As protein: CASIGRRRQGQNEKLFF.

The rearrangement links TRBV2 to TRBJ1-2; the D is unclear. Trimming shortened V by 1 base and J by 4 bases, and 4 bases separated the two germline ends. CDR1 and CDR2 (germline): SNHLY, FYNNEI. The CDR3 length is 12 residues. The DNA for the CDR3 is TGTGCCAGCAGTGAAGGAAGCTATGGCTACACCTTC. Its protein is CASSEGSYGYTF.

V gene TRBV27 combines with J gene TRBJ1-6; 9 bases are shared with TRBD1. V was clipped by 0 bases and J by 5 bases; unmatched bases: 8. Germline V gene lookup returns CDR1 MNHEY and CDR2 SMNVEV (reference sequence). The CDR3 has 18 residues. Written as DNA, the CDR3 is TGTGCCAGCAGTTTATCGCGATTTGGGACAGGGAATAATTCACCCCTCCACTTT. This translates into CASSLSRFGTGNNSPLHF.

The chain is built from TRBV10-2 and TRBJ1-2; D is perhaps TRBD1 (6 bases). Trimming left V 0 bases short and J 4 bases short, with 12 bases between. Germline loops: CDR1 WSHSY, CDR2 SAAADI. CDR3 size: 15 residues. The CDR3 region has the DNA TGCGCCAGCAGTGAGTCGGGGACATCTCGCTATGGCTACACCTTC. Its protein is CASSESGTSRYGYTF.

V usage is TRBV19 and J usage is TRBJ1-2, with unresolved D. The V and J ends lost 7 bases and 2 bases respectively, with 14 bases between them. The CDR3 consists of 14 residues. CDR1 is LNHDA and CDR2 is SQIVND in the germline V gene (reference sequence). In DNA, the CDR3 is TGTGCCAGTACCCCCGAGGCCAGCAACTATGGCTACACCTTC. Translating gives CASTPEASNYGYTF. Drawing the rest from reference TRBV19 and TRBJ1-2, the complete variable domain is DGGITQSPKYLFRKEGQNVTLSCEQNLNHDAMYWYRQDPGQGLRLIYYSQIVNDFQKGDIAEGYSVSREKKESFPLTVTSAQKNPTAFYLCASTPEASNYGYTFGSGTRLTVV.

The rearrangement joins TRBV6-1 to TRBJ1-1; D not resolved. Trimming removed 6 bases from V and 5 bases from J, with 7 bases in between. CDR1 is MNHNS and CDR2 is SASEGT in the germline V gene. The CDR3 is made up of 11 amino acids. CDR3 loop: CASRAKTEAFF. CDR3 DNA sequence: TGTGCCAGCAGGGCCAAGACTGAAGCTTTCTTT.

V usage is TRBV9 and J usage is TRBJ2-2, with D perhaps given as TRBD1 or TRBD2 (6 bases each). Germline values: CDR1 SGDLS, CDR2 YYNGEE. The V gene lost 0 bases and the J gene lost 0 bases, with 15 bases spanning the gap. The length of the CDR3 is 18 residues. The CDR3 reads CASSVAPGGGTNTGELFF. The CDR3 region has the DNA TGTGCCAGCAGCGTAGCCCCTGGAGGGGGTACGAACACCGGGGAGCTGTTTTTT.

The chain recombines TRBV19 with TRBJ1-5, with 7 bases matching TRBD1. The CDR3 is 12 residues long. Germline trimming cut 8 bases from V and 7 bases from J; bases unmatched to any gene: 5. Germline CDR1 and CDR2: LNHDA and SQIVND (reference sequence). The CDR3 here is CASRQGEQPQHF. CDR3 nucleotides: TGTGCCAGTCGGCAGGGGGAGCAGCCCCAGCATTTT. Variable domain in full (rest from reference TRBV19 and TRBJ1-5): DGGITQSPKYLFRKEGQNVTLSCEQNLNHDAMYWYRQDPGQGLRLIYYSQIVNDFQKGDIAEGYSVSREKKESFPLTVTSAQKNPTAFYLCASRQGEQPQHFGDGTRLSIL.

This clone was detected only once. The chain carries TRBV9 and TRBJ2-1, with 7 nucleotides matching TRBD2. This CDR3 is built from 15 residues. J was trimmed by 3 bases and V by 4 bases; bases with no gene match: 7. Germline assignment: CDR1 SGDLS and CDR2 YYNGEE. The CDR3 bases are TGTGCCAGCAGCATCCGGGCTAGCGGCTACAATGAGCAGTTCTTC. Its protein product is CASSIRASGYNEQFF.

The V and J genes are TRBV7-8 and TRBJ1-2, with a weak D call TRBD1 (6 bases). The germline CDR1 and CDR2 sequences are SGHVS and FQNEAQ. The CDR3 runs 14 residues. The V gene lost 4 bases and the J gene lost 7 bases, with 16 bases spanning the gap. DNA of the CDR3: TGTGCCAGCAGCTCCGATGGGCAGGGGATTGGCTACACCTTC. Protein: CASSSDGQGIGYTF.

CDR3 bases: TGTGCCAGCAGCTTGGATGTCACTGAAGCTTTCTTT. Protein: CASSLDVTEAFF. The J gene is TRBJ1-1, the V gene TRBV5-5; no definite D call. This CDR3 comprises 12 residues. In germline, CDR1 is SGHKS, CDR2 YYEKEE (reference sequence). V lost 0 bases and J lost 4, with 4 bases in between.

The genes are TRBV6-1 and TRBJ2-5, with D maybe TRBD2 (6 bases). V was trimmed by 2 bases and J by 4 bases, leaving 17 bases between them. Germline CDR1 is MNHNS and CDR2 is SASEGT. The CDR3 contains 16 residues. CDR3 region: CASSEFSGHGGETQYF. The CDR3 DNA is TGTGCCAGCAGTGAATTTAGTGGCCACGGGGGAGAGACCCAGTACTTC.

J is TRBJ1-4 and V is TRBV7-9; the match to TRBD1 covers 7 bases. V dropped 1 base and J dropped 4; count of bases not matched to a gene: 9. This CDR3 spans 17 amino acids. Germline CDR1 SEHNR, CDR2 FQNEAQ (reference sequence). In DNA form, the CDR3 reads TGTGCCAGCAGCTTAGATTGGCGGGGACAGAGTAATGAAAAACTGTTTTTT. Translated: CASSLDWRGQSNEKLFF. The full variable domain, completed using reference TRBV7-9 and TRBJ1-4, is DTGVSQNPRHKITKRGQNVTFRCDPISEHNRLYWYRQTLGQGPEFLTYFQNEAQLEKSRLLSDRFSAERPKGSFSTLEIQRTEQGDSAMYLCASSLDWRGQSNEKLFFGSGTQLSVL.

This clone was recorded once. The chain joins TRBV11-2 to TRBJ2-5; weak D call: TRBD2 (5 bases). V lost 1 base to trimming and J lost 5 bases, with 11 bases between them. The germline V gene encodes CDR1 SGHAT and CDR2 FQNNGV. CDR3 length: 14 amino acids. CDR3 in DNA: TGTGCCAGCAGCTTAGGCGGGCCTGTGGAGACCCAGTACTTC. Protein product: CASSLGGPVETQYF.